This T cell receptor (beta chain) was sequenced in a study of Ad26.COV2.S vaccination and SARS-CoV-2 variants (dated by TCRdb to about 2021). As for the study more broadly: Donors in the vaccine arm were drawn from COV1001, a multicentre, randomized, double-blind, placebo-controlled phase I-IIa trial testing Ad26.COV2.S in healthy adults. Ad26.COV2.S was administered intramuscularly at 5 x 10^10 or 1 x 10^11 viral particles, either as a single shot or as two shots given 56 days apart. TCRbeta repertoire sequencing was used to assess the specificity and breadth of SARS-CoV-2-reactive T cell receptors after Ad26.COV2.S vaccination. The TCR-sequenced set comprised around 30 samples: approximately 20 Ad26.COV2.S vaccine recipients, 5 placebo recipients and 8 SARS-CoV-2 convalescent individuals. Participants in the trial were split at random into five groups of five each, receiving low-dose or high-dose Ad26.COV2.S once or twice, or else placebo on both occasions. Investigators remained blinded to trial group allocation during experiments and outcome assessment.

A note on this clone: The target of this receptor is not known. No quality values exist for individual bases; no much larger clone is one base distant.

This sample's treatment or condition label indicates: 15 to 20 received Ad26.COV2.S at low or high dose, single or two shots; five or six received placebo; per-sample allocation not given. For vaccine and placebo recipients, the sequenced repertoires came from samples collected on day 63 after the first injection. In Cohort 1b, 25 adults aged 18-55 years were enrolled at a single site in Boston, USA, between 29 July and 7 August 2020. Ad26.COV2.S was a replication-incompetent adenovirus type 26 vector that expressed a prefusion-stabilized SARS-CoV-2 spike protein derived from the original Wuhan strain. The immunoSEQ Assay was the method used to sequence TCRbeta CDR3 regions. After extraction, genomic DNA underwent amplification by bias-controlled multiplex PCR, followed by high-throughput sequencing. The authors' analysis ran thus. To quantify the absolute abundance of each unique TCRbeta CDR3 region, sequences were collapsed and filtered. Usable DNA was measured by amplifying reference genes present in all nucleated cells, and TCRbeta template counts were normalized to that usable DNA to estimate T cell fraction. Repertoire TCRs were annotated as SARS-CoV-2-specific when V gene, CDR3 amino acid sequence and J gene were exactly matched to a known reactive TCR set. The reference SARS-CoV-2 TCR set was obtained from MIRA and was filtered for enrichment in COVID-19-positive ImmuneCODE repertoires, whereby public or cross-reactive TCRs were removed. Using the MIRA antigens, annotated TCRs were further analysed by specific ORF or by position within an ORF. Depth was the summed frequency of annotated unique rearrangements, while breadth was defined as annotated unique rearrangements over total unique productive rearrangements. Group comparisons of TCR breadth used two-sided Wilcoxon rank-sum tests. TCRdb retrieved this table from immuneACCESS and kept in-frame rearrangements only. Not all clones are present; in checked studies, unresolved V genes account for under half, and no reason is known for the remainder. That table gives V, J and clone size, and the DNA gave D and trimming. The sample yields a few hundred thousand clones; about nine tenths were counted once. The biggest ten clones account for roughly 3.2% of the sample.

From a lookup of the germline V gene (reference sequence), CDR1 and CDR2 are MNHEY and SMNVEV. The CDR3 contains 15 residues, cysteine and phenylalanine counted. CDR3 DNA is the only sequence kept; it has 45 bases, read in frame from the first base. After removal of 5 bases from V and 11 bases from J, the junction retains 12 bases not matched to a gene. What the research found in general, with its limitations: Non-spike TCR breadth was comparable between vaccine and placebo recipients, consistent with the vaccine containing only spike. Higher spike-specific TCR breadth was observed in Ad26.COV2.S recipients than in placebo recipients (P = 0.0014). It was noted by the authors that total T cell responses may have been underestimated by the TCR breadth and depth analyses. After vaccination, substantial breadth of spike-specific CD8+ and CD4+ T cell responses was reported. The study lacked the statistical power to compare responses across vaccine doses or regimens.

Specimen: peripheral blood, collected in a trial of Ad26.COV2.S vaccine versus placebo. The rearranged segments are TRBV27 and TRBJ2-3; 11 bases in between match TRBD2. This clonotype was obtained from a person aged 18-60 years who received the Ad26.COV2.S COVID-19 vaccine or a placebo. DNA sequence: TGTGCCAGCAGTATCTTAGCGGGGGGGCTTGGTAGGCAGTATTTT. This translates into CASSILAGGLGRQYF.